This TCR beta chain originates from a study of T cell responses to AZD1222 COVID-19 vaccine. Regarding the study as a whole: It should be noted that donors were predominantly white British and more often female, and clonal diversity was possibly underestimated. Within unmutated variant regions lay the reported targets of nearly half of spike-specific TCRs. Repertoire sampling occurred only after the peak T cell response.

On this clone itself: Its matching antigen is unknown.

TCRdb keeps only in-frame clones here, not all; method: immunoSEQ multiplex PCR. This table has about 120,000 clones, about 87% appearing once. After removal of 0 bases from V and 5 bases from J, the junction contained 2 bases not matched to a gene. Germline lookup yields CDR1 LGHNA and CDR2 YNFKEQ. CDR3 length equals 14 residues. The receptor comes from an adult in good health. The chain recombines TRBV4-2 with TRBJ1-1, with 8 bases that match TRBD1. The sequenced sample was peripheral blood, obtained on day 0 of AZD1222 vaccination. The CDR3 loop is CASSQEHRGTEAFF. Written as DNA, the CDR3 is TGTGCCAGCAGCCAAGAACACAGGGGGACTGAAGCTTTCTTT.